The 24 T cell receptor beta chains presented below share a single source sample, sequenced in a study of identical twins. TCRdb analysed the 5' RACE reads with MiXCR anew, one entry per CDR3 protein. The sample consists of under 800,000 distinct CDR3 sequences, roughly 20% of them appearing once. These data were also filed under a second study, of T cells expressing NK-cell markers.

Sequenced material: PBMCs. These receptors were collected from a woman aged 18-29 years in good health.

This clonotype was observed a handful of times. J is TRBJ2-7 and V is TRBV13; the D gene is possibly TRBD2 (6 bases). There are 16 residues in the CDR3. Germline V gene lookup returns CDR1 PRHDT and CDR2 FYEKMQ (reference sequence). Trimming stripped 2 bases from V and 2 bases from J, with 16 bases between. As DNA, the CDR3 is TGTGCCAGCAGCTTAAGAGACGGGGGAGAGGCCTACGAGCAGTACTTC. It encodes CASSLRDGGEAYEQYF. Full variable domain (remainder filled in from reference TRBV13 and TRBJ2-7): AAGVIQSPRHLIKEKRETATLKCYPIPRHDTVYWYQQGPGQDPQFLISFYEKMQSDKGSIPDRFSAQQFSDYHSELNMSSLELGDSALYFCASSLRDGGEAYEQYFGPGTRLTVT.

This clonotype occurred many times. The rearrangement uses TRBV5-1 and TRBJ1-5, with TRBD1 matching 10 bases. V was pared by 3 bases and J by 5 bases, with 2 bases of the junction left unmatched. The CDR3 is 14 residues long. Germline-derived CDR1 and CDR2 are SGHRS and YFSETQ. CDR3 in amino acids: CASSYGQGDQPQHF. CDR3 sequence (DNA): TGCGCCAGCAGCTACGGACAGGGGGATCAGCCCCAGCATTTT.

In this sample, this clonotype turned up a few times. The gene calls are TRBV18 and TRBJ1-6; D might be TRBD1 (5 bases). This CDR3 is built from 14 residues. The germline CDR1 and CDR2 sequences are KGHSH and LQKENI. Trimming took 2 bases from V and 7 from J, leaving 9 bases between them. CDR3 sequence reads: CASSPGTSNSPLHF. CDR3 nucleotides: TGTGCCAGCTCACCAGGGACTTCGAATTCACCCCTCCACTTT.

The V and J genes are TRBV18 and TRBJ2-1; possibly TRBD2 for D (6 bases). The V gene's germline CDR1 is KGHSH and CDR2 LQKENI. Trimming cost V 0 bases and J 5 bases, with 11 bases left between them. The CDR3 has 15 residues. CDR3 in DNA: TGTGCCAGCTCACCACCTAGCGGAGGAGACAATGAGCAGTTCTTC. This encodes CASSPPSGGDNEQFF.

This rearrangement joins TRBV12-3 or TRBV12-4 to TRBJ2-6; the D call may be TRBD1 or TRBD2 (5 bases each). The CDR3 runs to 19 residues. V shed 4 bases and J shed 0 bases, with 19 bases lying between them. CDR3 residues: CASSSGPPGRTSGANVLTF. The CDR3 DNA is TGTGCCAGCAGTTCGGGACCCCCGGGACGTACCTCTGGGGCCAACGTCCTGACTTTC.

The genes are TRBV30 and TRBJ1-2; D not resolved. There are 12 residues in the CDR3. V dropped 2 bases and J dropped 8 bases, with 12 bases sitting between them. Germline CDR1 GTSNPN, CDR2 SVGIG (reference sequence). The CDR3 sequence: CAWSLTRGGYTF. The DNA for the CDR3 is TGTGCCTGGAGTCTTACTCGGGGAGGCTACACCTTC.

This chain joins TRBV27 and TRBJ1-5; possibly TRBD1 for D (5 bases). Germline V CDR1 and CDR2: MNHEY, SMNVEV (reference sequence). Trimming pared 6 bases from V and 1 base from J, leaving 10 bases between. The CDR3 totals 14 residues. The DNA for the CDR3 is TGTGCCAGCAGACCGGGACGGAGCAATCAGCCCCAGCATTTT. Its translation is CASRPGRSNQPQHF.

This clonotype was seen at least ten times. The chain joins TRBV5-1 to TRBJ2-3; TRBD2 is a possible D gene (5 bases). Looked up from germline, CDR1 is SGHRS and CDR2 is YFSETQ. The CDR3 extends over 14 amino acids. The V end was cut by 0 bases, the J end by 3 bases, with 8 bases between. The CDR3 bases are TGCGCCAGCAGCTTGGACAGCGGAACAGATACGCAGTATTTT. This codes for CASSLDSGTDTQYF. Looking up the rest from reference TRBV5-1 and TRBJ2-3 gives the full variable domain: KAGVTQTPRYLIKTRGQQVTLSCSPISGHRSVSWYQQTPGQGLQFLFEYFSETQRNKGNFPGRFSGRQFSNSRSEMNVSTLELGDSALYLCASSLDSGTDTQYFGPGTRLTVL.

This clonotype was seen more than once but under ten times. V usage is TRBV20-1 and J usage is TRBJ2-1; D not resolved. The length of the CDR3 is 11 residues. Trimming cost V 6 bases and J 5 bases, with 8 bases left between them. Germline assignment: CDR1 DFQATT and CDR2 SNEGSKA (reference sequence). Written as DNA, the CDR3 is TGCAGTGCCCCCATTAACAATGAGCAGTTCTTC. It yields the protein CSAPINNEQFF.

To note about this clonotype: The junction differs from germline at one of its ends, possibly a read error. This chain connects TRBV7-9 to TRBJ2-1; 7 nucleotides agree with TRBD2. CDR3 length: 13 residues. CDR1 is SEHNR, CDR2 FQNEAQ, per germline (reference sequence). In nucleotides, the CDR3 is TGTGCCAGCAGCTTAGCAATACCGGGAGGAGGGGACTTC. It encodes CASSLAIPGGGDF.

CDR3 sequence reads: CATSRGLAGEYEQYF. The CDR3, as DNA: TGTGCCACCAGCAGAGGACTAGCGGGAGAGTACGAGCAGTACTTC. V usage is TRBV15 and J usage is TRBJ2-7, with 12 bases lining up with TRBD2. The CDR3 is 15 residues long. Looked up from germline, CDR1 is LNHNV and CDR2 is YYDKDF (reference sequence). The J segment lost 4 bases and the V segment lost 1 base, leaving 2 bases of the junction unmatched.

This chain links TRBV12-3 or TRBV12-4 with TRBJ1-2; TRBD1 matches at 8 bases. This CDR3 contains 15 residues. Trimming cost V 6 bases and J 3 bases; bases outside gene matches: 9. The CDR3 sequence: CASRVSGTGDYGYTF. Here the CDR3 DNA reads TGTGCCAGCAGGGTGTCCGGGACAGGAGACTATGGCTACACCTTC.

Only a few counts were recorded for this clonotype. The chain uses TRBV5-1 and TRBJ2-1, with 8 bases aligning to TRBD1. CDR1 is SGHRS, CDR2 YFSETQ, per germline. V was clipped by 4 bases and J by 9 bases; unmatched bases: 12. This CDR3 is built from 15 residues. CDR3 bases: TGCGCCAGCAGCCTACTTCCGGGACAGGATTCTGAGCAGTTCTTC. Its translation is CASSLLPGQDSEQFF.

This clonotype has at least ten counts. The chain employs TRBV7-2 and TRBJ2-7; D is perhaps TRBD2 (6 bases). V lost 1 base to trimming and J lost 2 bases, with 15 bases between them. The CDR3 runs 16 residues. Germline V gene lookup returns CDR1 SGHTA and CDR2 FQGNSA. The CDR3 region is CASSLGSAGLAYEQYF. The CDR3 coding sequence is TGTGCCAGCAGCTTAGGATCGGCGGGACTTGCCTACGAGCAGTACTTC.

The rearrangement uses TRBV28 and TRBJ2-3, with D perhaps TRBD2 (5 bases). Trimming removed 10 bases from V and 2 bases from J, with 19 bases in between. The CDR3 contains 15 residues. The germline gives CDR1 MDHEN, CDR2 SYDVKM. DNA of the CDR3: TGTGCCATCAGAGGCGGGCTAGCTCCCACAGATACGCAGTATTTT. As protein: CAIRGGLAPTDTQYF.

This clonotype has a handful of counts. V gene TRBV20-1 combines with J gene TRBJ2-7, with unresolved D. The V end was cut by 0 bases, the J end by 0 bases, with 12 bases between. CDR3 length equals 15 residues. Germline CDR1 and CDR2: DFQATT and SNEGSKA (reference sequence). The chain's CDR3 is CSARDGAESSYEQYF. CDR3 bases: TGCAGTGCTAGAGATGGAGCCGAGAGCTCCTACGAGCAGTACTTC.

This clonotype showed up many times. The chain carries TRBV27 and TRBJ2-5; perhaps D is TRBD1 or TRBD2 (6 bases each). The V and J ends lost 2 bases and 1 base respectively, with 11 bases between them. Germline V gene sequence: CDR1 MNHEY, CDR2 SMNVEV (reference sequence). The CDR3 spans 15 residues. CDR3 region: CASSLGGGIQETQYF. The CDR3 coding sequence is TGTGCCAGCAGTTTAGGGGGCGGGATCCAAGAGACCCAGTACTTC.

This clonotype was recorded a few times. This chain joins TRBV20-1 and TRBJ2-1; tentative D call: TRBD1 (5 bases). The CDR3 has 15 residues. The germline V and J ends were trimmed by 1 base and 2 bases, with 12 bases remaining between them. Germline-derived CDR1 and CDR2 are DFQATT and SNEGSKA (reference sequence). DNA of the CDR3: TGCAGTGCTAGAGGGGGCCGCACAGCCTACAATGAGCAGTTCTTC. Translated: CSARGGRTAYNEQFF.

The DNA of the CDR3 is TGTGCCAGTAGTTCGATCAGGGCCCGGCTAACCAACTATGGCTACACCTTC. Its translation is CASSSIRARLTNYGYTF. The gene calls are TRBV19 and TRBJ1-2; tentative D call: TRBD1 (5 bases). There are 17 residues in the CDR3. CDR1 and CDR2 from the germline V gene are LNHDA and SQIVND (reference sequence). Trimming took 5 bases from V and 2 from J, leaving 21 bases between them.

This chain joins TRBV6-1 and TRBJ2-1; 8 bases align to TRBD2. Per germline, CDR1 MNHNS and CDR2 SASEGT. This CDR3 is built from 13 residues. V shed 6 bases and J 7 bases; nucleotides not matched to a gene: 5. In DNA form, the CDR3 reads TGTGCCAGCAGGGGACTAGATAGGAATGAGCAGTTCTTC. It codes for CASRGLDRNEQFF.

The chain joins TRBV20-1 to TRBJ2-2; 7 bases align to TRBD1. CDR1 and CDR2 from the germline V gene are DFQATT and SNEGSKA (reference sequence). The junction had 4 bases not matched to a gene; V was cut back by 2 bases and J by 4 bases. The CDR3 is made up of 14 amino acids. CDR3: CSARQGVGTGELFF. For the CDR3, the DNA is TGCAGTGCTAGACAGGGGGTCGGCACCGGGGAGCTGTTTTTT.

This sequence joins TRBV18 and TRBJ2-1; D perhaps matches TRBD2 (6 bases). V lost 3 bases and J lost 7, with 25 bases in between. The germline CDR1 and CDR2 sequences are KGHSH and LQKENI. The CDR3 sequence is 18 residues long. This CDR3 is CASSPHGPGAALSNEQFF. The CDR3 bases are TGTGCCAGCTCACCTCATGGCCCGGGAGCAGCCTTATCGAATGAGCAGTTCTTC. The full variable domain, its missing parts supplied by reference TRBV18 and TRBJ2-1, is NAGVMQNPRHLVRRRGQEARLRCSPMKGHSHVYWYRQLPEEGLKFMVYLQKENIIDESGMPKERFSAEFPKEGPSILRIQQVVRGDSAAYFCASSPHGPGAALSNEQFFGPGTRLTVL.

The CDR3 coding sequence is TGCAGTGCTAGAGATCTTCTCAGGGGATGGGAAAAACTGTTTTTT. Translating gives CSARDLLRGWEKLFF. The chain employs TRBV20-1 and TRBJ1-4; possible D gene TRBD1, 6 bases. Germline V lookup: CDR1 DFQATT, CDR2 SNEGSKA (reference sequence). CDR3 size: 15 residues. V was cut by 0 bases and J by 8 bases, with 16 bases left in between.

This clonotype was observed a handful of times. This chain connects TRBV27 to TRBJ2-7, with a weak D call TRBD2 (5 bases). Looked up from germline, CDR1 is MNHEY and CDR2 is SMNVEV (reference sequence). CDR3 length: 15 amino acids. V lost 3 bases, J lost 4 bases, and 16 bases lay in between. The CDR3 bases are TGTGCCAGCAGTTTTCTGGCGGGTATGATATACGAGCAGTACTTC. It encodes CASSFLAGMIYEQYF.